This T cell receptor beta chain comes out of a study of Graves' ophthalmopathy and Graves' hyperthyroidism. People with hyperthyroidism were aged 18 to 65 and newly diagnosed, under 2 months' duration. Notes on the study in general: Ophthalmopathy progression prediction by the model yielded a sensitivity of 60% to 71% and a specificity of under 80%. A majority of expanded thyroid clonotypes exceeding 0.001 frequency were likewise present in blood.

CDR1 is SGHNT, CDR2 YYREEE, per germline (reference sequence). The CDR3 runs to 16 residues. Trimming took off 1 base at V and 4 bases at J, with 14 bases between the two ends. The study amplified TCR beta CDR3 regions using RNA transcripts. The authors performed first-round RT-PCR with HTBI primers and then a second-round multiplex PCR. One entry per CDR3 protein, called by TCRdb with MiXCR from the multiplex PCR reads. The sample has about 590,000 distinct CDR3 sequences, about 35% seen once; the top ten hold roughly 4%. This clonotype was detected ten times or more. What it binds is not known. The chain uses TRBV5-4 and TRBJ2-2; D is perhaps TRBD1 (5 bases). The specimen was peripheral blood or thyroid tissue (not recorded which). The source of this sequence is an adult man with Graves' hyperthyroidism. The CDR3 reads CASSLQLQAITGELFF. The CDR3 nucleotides are TGTGCCAGCAGCTTGCAGTTACAGGCGATCACCGGGGAGCTGTTTTTT.